These 7 T cell receptor beta chains were all obtained from the same sample, sequenced in a study of T cell clonotyping in hematopoietic cell transplantation. Only in-frame clones appear in the TCRdb table, and some are missing; sequencing was by immunoSEQ multiplex PCR. The table lists 40,000 to 45,000 clones, roughly 94% of them singletons, with 0.85% to 0.9% in the top ten. What was sequenced was peripheral blood mononuclear cells. These receptors all come from a woman in her 50s in good health. Some clones in this sample may be carry-over from other donors' samples.

This clone was counted once. This rearrangement joins TRBV27 to TRBJ2-7, with TRBD2 matching over 7 bases. Germline trimming cut 0 bases from V and 4 bases from J; bases unmatched to any gene: 0. This CDR3 has 13 residues. Germline V gene lookup returns CDR1 MNHEY and CDR2 SMNVEV (reference sequence). The CDR3 region is CASSLSGGYEQYF. The DNA of the CDR3 is TGTGCCAGCAGTTTATCGGGGGGGTACGAGCAGTACTTC.

The CDR3 protein is CASSLVGRGRGETQYF. CDR3 bases: TGTGCCAGCAGCTTAGTGGGCAGGGGAAGGGGAGAGACCCAGTACTTC. The chain recombines TRBV7-8 with TRBJ2-5; D perhaps matches TRBD1 (6 bases). This CDR3 comprises 16 residues. V was shortened by 1 base and J by 4 bases, with 16 bases between the two germline ends. Germline V gene sequence: CDR1 SGHVS, CDR2 FQNEAQ.

The chain is built from TRBV11-3 and TRBJ2-2, with TRBD2 identical over 7 bases. From germline, CDR1 is SGHNT and CDR2 YENEEA. The CDR3 has 16 amino acids. Trimming took 2 bases from V and 3 from J; bases not matched to a gene: 6. CDR3 sequence (DNA): TGTGCCAGCAGCTTACTGGGGGGGTGGGACACCGGGGAGCTGTTTTTT. This gives the protein CASSLLGGWDTGELFF.

V is TRBV18 and J is TRBJ1-1; 10 bases match TRBD1. Looked up from germline, CDR1 is KGHSH and CDR2 is LQKENI. V lost 3 bases, J lost 1 base, and 5 bases stayed unmatched. CDR3 length: 16 residues. The CDR3 sequence is CASSPGTGDENTEAFF. Written as DNA, the CDR3 is TGTGCCAGCTCACCGGGGACAGGGGACGAGAACACTGAAGCTTTCTTT.

The chain employs TRBV4-3 and TRBJ1-2; tentatively, D is TRBD1 (5 bases). The CDR3 has 15 residues. Trimming cost V 0 bases and J 0 bases, with 8 bases left between them. The germline V gene has CDR1 LGHNA and CDR2 YSLEER. The CDR3 nucleotides read TGCGCCAGCAGCCAAGATTCGGGGGCTAACTATGGCTACACCTTC. Amino acid sequence: CASSQDSGANYGYTF.

The CDR3 nucleotides read TGTGCCAGTAGCGCCGGGACAGGGGGAGGCTACACCTTC. It is translated as CASSAGTGGGYTF. The chain carries TRBV19 and TRBJ1-2, with TRBD1 matching over 11 bases. J lost 8 bases, V lost 6 bases, and 5 bases had no gene match. This CDR3 comprises 13 residues. Germline V gene sequence: CDR1 LNHDA, CDR2 SQIVND (reference sequence).

The V call is TRBV30, the J call TRBJ2-7; a weak D match, TRBD1 (6 bases). In germline, CDR1 is GTSNPN, CDR2 SVGIG (reference sequence). The CDR3 is made up of 13 amino acids. V was pared by 3 bases and J by 3 bases, with 12 bases between. CDR3 sequence: CAWRRDRHYEQYF. CDR3 DNA sequence: TGTGCCTGGAGACGAGACAGGCACTACGAGCAGTACTTC.